Listed below are T cell receptor beta chains from one sample, sequenced in a study of blood T cell repertoires in COVID-19. The method was immunoSEQ multiplex PCR; TCRdb's version includes in-frame clones alone and lacks a portion of them. The table has about 230,000 clones, about nine tenths seen once; the top ten hold around a tenth. Sequencing was performed on peripheral blood. The receptors were gathered from a man in his fifties with COVID-19, enrolled during active disease. The CDR3 runs from the conserved cysteine through the conserved F or W. The D gene is left open where the match is weak. Where a row states a size, it is once, few, many or the class of an expanded clone; other rows omit it.

TRBV7-2,NA,TRBJ2-5,TRBD1,TGTGCCAGCAGCCGGGACAGGCGACAAGAGACCCAGTACTTC,CASSRDRRQETQYF
TRBV12-3/TRBV12-4,NA,TRBJ2-4,NA,TGTGCCAGCAGGGGGGGAGCCAAAAACATTCAGTACTTC,CASRGGAKNIQYF
TRBV6-2/TRBV6-3,NA,TRBJ2-7,NA,TGTGCCAGCAGTTACTCGAGACTTCTCTCCTACGAGCAGTACTTC,CASSYSRLLSYEQYF
TRBV5-5,NA,TRBJ2-1,NA,TGTGCCAGCACCCACTGGGGGGGGCAGTTGGGAAATGAGCAGTTCTTC,CASTHWGGQLGNEQFF
TRBV19,NA,TRBJ2-7,NA,TGTGCCAGTAGTATACAAGGGGCACCTTCCTACGAGCAGTACTTC,CASSIQGAPSYEQYF
TRBV4-1,few,TRBJ2-2,NA,TGCGCCAGCAGCCAAGACCCCCTACTAGAACCCACCGGGGAGCTGTTTTTT,CASSQDPLLEPTGELFF
TRBV10-3,once,TRBJ1-2,TRBD1,TGTGCCACAAGACAGGGAGGTGGCTACACCTTC,CATRQGGGYTF
TRBV5-6,NA,TRBJ2-1,TRBD1,TGTGCCAGCAGCCTCGACAGGGTCCCCTACAATGAGCAGTTCTTC,CASSLDRVPYNEQFF
TRBV6-5,NA,TRBJ2-7,NA,TGTGCCAGCAGTTACTCGATGGGGGCCTCCTACGAGCAGTACTTC,CASSYSMGASYEQYF
TRBV5-1,NA,TRBJ2-6,TRBD1,TGCGCCAGCAGCAACGTACCGGGACAGGGGGCGGCTGGGGCCAACGTCCTGACTTTC,CASSNVPGQGAAGANVLTF
TRBV5-1,NA,TRBJ1-1,NA,TGCGCCAGCAGCCCTTCCGGGAAGGACACTGAAGCTTTCTTT,CASSPSGKDTEAFF
TRBV6-2/TRBV6-3,NA,TRBJ1-2,TRBD1,TGTGCCAGCAGTTACCTCTGGACAGGGAATGGCTACACCTTC,CASSYLWTGNGYTF
TRBV5-1,NA,TRBJ1-3,NA,TGCGCCAGCAGCCTAACCGGGACAAACTCTGGAAACACCATATATTTT,CASSLTGTNSGNTIYF
TRBV6-5,NA,TRBJ1-6,TRBD1,TGTGCCAGCAGGCAGGGGGATTCCTATAATTCACCCCTCCACTTT,CASRQGDSYNSPLHF
TRBV7-8,NA,TRBJ1-1,NA,TGTGCCAGCAGCTCAGTCCCGCAGAACACTGAAGCTTTCTTT,CASSSVPQNTEAFF
TRBV29-1,NA,TRBJ1-2,NA,TGCAGCGTTCTATTACAGGGTTATGGCTACACCTTC,CSVLLQGYGYTF
TRBV19,few,TRBJ1-4,NA,TGTGCCAGTAGTACTAACAGCAACATTAATGAAAAACTGTTTTTT,CASSTNSNINEKLFF
TRBV10-1,NA,TRBJ2-1,TRBD1,TGCGCCAGCAGTGATAAGGACAGGCTCCCGTCCAATGAGCAGTTCTTC,CASSDKDRLPSNEQFF
TRBV6-5,NA,TRBJ2-7,NA,TGTGCCAGCGGGACACCTACCTACGAGCAGTACTTC,CASGTPTYEQYF
TRBV5-1,NA,TRBJ2-7,TRBD1,TGCGCCAGCAGCTTGGGCTCAGGGGGCATTATCGAGCAGTACTTC,CASSLGSGGIIEQYF
TRBV6-5,NA,TRBJ1-1,TRBD1,TGTGCCAGCATGCCTCCGGGACAGGAAAAAGCTTTCTTT,CASMPPGQEKAFF
TRBV4-3,NA,TRBJ2-3,TRBD2,TGCGCCAGCAGCCCTCAGCGGGGGAGCACAGATACGCAGTATTTT,CASSPQRGSTDTQYF
TRBV11-2,NA,TRBJ1-2,TRBD1,TGTGCCAGCAGCTTAGAAAGGGGGCGGGGCGGCTACACCTTC,CASSLERGRGGYTF
TRBV5-6,NA,TRBJ1-2,TRBD1,TGTGCCAGCAGCTTTCCGACAGGGTTCGATGGCTACACCTTC,CASSFPTGFDGYTF
TRBV7-6,NA,TRBJ1-3,NA,TGTGCCAGCAGCACCCCTACTGGAAACACCATATATTTT,CASSTPTGNTIYF
TRBV6-5,NA,TRBJ1-2,TRBD1,TGTGCCAGCAGCGGACAGGGGGCTAACTATGGCTACACCTTC,CASSGQGANYGYTF
TRBV4-1,once,TRBJ1-4,NA,TGCGCCAGCAGCCAAGACCCTGGTGTGCGGACTGATGAAAAACTGTTTTTT,CASSQDPGVRTDEKLFF
TRBV11-2,NA,TRBJ2-7,TRBD1,TGTGCCAGCAGCGCCGACAGGGGGGAGCAGTACTTC,CASSADRGEQYF
TRBV5-3,few,TRBJ2-7,NA,TGTGCCAGAAGCTCGTGGCGAAGACAGTACTACTCCTACGAGCAGTACTTC,CARSSWRRQYYSYEQYF
TRBV28,NA,TRBJ2-1,TRBD2,TGTGCCAGCAGTTTGGAGACTAGCGGTTACAATGAGCAGTTCTTC,CASSLETSGYNEQFF
TRBV28,NA,TRBJ1-4,NA,TGTGCCAGCAAGGGGGATGAAAAACTGTTTTTT,CASKGDEKLFF
TRBV19,NA,TRBJ2-4,TRBD2,TGTGCCAGTAACGAGGCGGGAGGGCCTAACATTCAGTACTTC,CASNEAGGPNIQYF
TRBV5-4,NA,TRBJ2-2,NA,TGTGCCAGCAGCTTGAGGGGGACCACCGGGGAGCTGTTTTTT,CASSLRGTTGELFF
TRBV27,NA,TRBJ1-1,TRBD1,TGTGCCAGCGGGGACAGAAACACTGAAGCTTTCTTT,CASGDRNTEAFF
TRBV7-9,NA,TRBJ1-6,NA,TGTGCCAGCAGCGGGAAGCGGACGGGCCCGGGCTCCTATAATTCACCCCTCCACTTT,CASSGKRTGPGSYNSPLHF
TRBV19,NA,TRBJ1-2,TRBD1,TGTGCCAGTAGTAGCATACAGGGGTACTATGGCTACACCTTC,CASSSIQGYYGYTF
TRBV29-1,NA,TRBJ2-5,TRBD2,TGCAGCGTTGAAGGTGCTAGCGGGTTACAAGAGACCCAGTACTTC,CSVEGASGLQETQYF
TRBV10-3,NA,TRBJ1-1,NA,TGTGCCATCAGCCGAGGCGAGAACACTGAAGCTTTCTTT,CAISRGENTEAFF
TRBV20-1,once,TRBJ1-1,NA,TGCAGTGCTAGTAACAGGGTGGGGTCCGAAGCTTTCTTT,CSASNRVGSEAFF
TRBV7-6,once,TRBJ2-2,TRBD2,TGTGCCAGCAGCTTAGCGTTTAGGTCTAGCGGGTATCCCGGGGAGCTGTTTTTT,CASSLAFRSSGYPGELFF
TRBV27,NA,TRBJ1-2,NA,TGTGCCAGCAGTTTATCTCTAGGGGTTAACTATGGCTACACCTTC,CASSLSLGVNYGYTF
TRBV12-3/TRBV12-4,NA,TRBJ2-1,NA,TGTGCCAGCAGTCCCCGGGTCGGGCAGTTCTTC,CASSPRVGQFF
TRBV18,NA,TRBJ2-5,NA,TGTGCCAGCTCACCAAGAACCAGGGAAGAGACCCAGTACTTC,CASSPRTREETQYF
TRBV10-3,NA,TRBJ1-5,NA,TGTGCCATCAGTGAGGGCAGGGCCGGTCAGCCCCAGCATTTT,CAISEGRAGQPQHF
TRBV18,once,TRBJ1-6,NA,TGTGCCAGCTCACCCCAGGGGCCTGGTTCACCCCTCCACTTT,CASSPQGPGSPLHF
TRBV27,NA,TRBJ2-7,TRBD1,TGTGCCAGCACACCCGGGACAGGGAGCAACGAGCAGTACTTC,CASTPGTGSNEQYF
TRBV7-2,NA,TRBJ1-5,TRBD1,TGTGCCAGCAGCTTAACAGGGGGCGCGGGTCAGCCCCAGCATTTT,CASSLTGGAGQPQHF